Below, 28 T cell receptor beta chains from the same sample are listed, as sequenced in a study of T cell responses to AZD1222 COVID-19 vaccine. TCRdb's table, derived via immunoSEQ multiplex PCR, lists solely in-frame clones and lacks some. The sample holds roughly 120,000 clones, around 92% seen once. The input for sequencing was peripheral blood, taken on day 0 of AZD1222 vaccination. All receptors come from an adult in good health.

This clone was seen only a few times. An end of the junction does not agree with germline; a read error may underlie this. The rearrangement uses TRBV7-2 and TRBJ1-1; TRBD1 aligns across 7 bases. The CDR3 has 9 residues. Germline V gene lookup returns CDR1 SGHTA and CDR2 FQGNSA. The CDR3 coding sequence is TGTGCCAGCAGCTTCGGACAGGCCTTT. It is translated as CASSFGQAF.

The chain joins TRBV5-4 to TRBJ2-1, with D possibly being TRBD2 (6 bases). CDR3 length: 16 amino acids. CDR1 is SGHNT and CDR2 is YYREEE in the germline V gene (reference sequence). Trimming stripped 1 base from V and 0 bases from J, with 11 bases between. The CDR3 sequence: CASSLLLGGSYNEQFF. CDR3 in DNA: TGTGCCAGCAGCTTGTTACTGGGGGGCTCCTACAATGAGCAGTTCTTC.

The chain couples TRBV21-1 to TRBJ2-3; no DNA check was done on the table's D call, TRBD1. TRBV21-1 is a recognized pseudogene. The CDR3 runs 15 residues. The CDR3 loop reads CASSKARLGQYTQYF. The CDR3 DNA sequence: TGTGCCAGCAGCAAAGCTCGTTTGGGACAATATACGCAGTATTTT.

The chain employs TRBV6-5 and TRBJ1-5; no reliable D call. V dropped 10 bases and J dropped 5 bases, with 21 bases sitting between them. Germline V gene data show CDR1 as MNHEY and CDR2 as SVGAGI. This CDR3 comprises 15 residues. CDR3 coding DNA: TGTGCCATCCCCTTACACCCACCACTCGATCAGCCCCAGCATTTT. Its translation is CAIPLHPPLDQPQHF.

This sequence joins TRBV28 and TRBJ1-2, with 8 bases fitting TRBD1. The V gene's germline CDR1 is MDHEN and CDR2 SYDVKM. V shed 6 bases and J 5 bases; nucleotides not matched to a gene: 11. The CDR3 length is 15 residues. CDR3 amino acids: CASRRQGALRYGYTF. CDR3 sequence (DNA): TGTGCCAGCAGGCGTCAGGGGGCGCTTCGGTATGGCTACACCTTC.

This chain connects TRBV10-3 to TRBJ1-1; D call uncertain. CDR1 and CDR2 from the germline V gene are ENHRY and SYGVKD. Deletions cut 5 bases from V and 1 base from J, with 5 bases between. CDR3 size: 12 residues. CDR3 coding DNA: TGTGCCATCAGTCTCCAGAACACTGAAGCTTTCTTT. It translates to CAISLQNTEAFF.

The J gene is TRBJ1-2, the V gene TRBV12-3 or TRBV12-4; 7 bases are shared with TRBD1. With 6 bases clipped from V and 4 bases from J, the junction kept 5 bases outside the gene matches. The CDR3 contains 13 residues. The CDR3 sequence: CASSLGTVYGYTF. The CDR3, as DNA: TGTGCCAGCAGCCTCGGGACAGTCTATGGCTACACCTTC.

This clone was seen just once. This chain joins TRBV29-1 and TRBJ2-3; TRBD1 matches at 12 bases. The CDR3 covers 14 residues. Trimming removed 7 bases from V and 5 bases from J; junction bases left unmatched: 7. Germline loops: CDR1 SQVTM, CDR2 ANQGSEA. The DNA of the CDR3 is TGCAGCGGGAGGGACAGGGGGCGCGTAGATACGCAGTATTTT. Encoded protein: CSGRDRGRVDTQYF.

This chain connects TRBV7-6 to TRBJ2-1, with a possible D match to TRBD2 (5 bases). The CDR3 loop spans 15 amino acids. Germline loops: CDR1 SGHVS, CDR2 FNYEAQ. V lost 4 bases, J lost 3 bases, and 13 bases lay in between. CDR3 loop: CASSSGGLNYNEQFF. CDR3 sequence (DNA): TGTGCCAGCAGCTCCGGAGGCCTGAACTACAATGAGCAGTTCTTC.

The chain employs TRBV20-1 and TRBJ1-3; D not certain. Germline V gene sequence: CDR1 DFQATT, CDR2 SNEGSKA (reference sequence). V lost 6 bases and J lost 0, with 3 bases in between. This CDR3 has 11 residues. The CDR3 loop reads CSAPSGNTIYF. CDR3 nucleotide sequence: TGCAGTGCACCCTCTGGAAACACCATATATTTT.

The genes are TRBV15 and TRBJ1-1; perhaps TRBD1 as D (5 bases). Between the trimmed V and J ends, which lost 0 bases and 1 base, there was a span of 9 bases. The CDR3 sequence is 15 residues long. From germline, CDR1 is LNHNV and CDR2 YYDKDF (reference sequence). This CDR3 reads CATSRDVGGNTEAFF. In nucleotides, the CDR3 is TGTGCCACCAGCAGAGATGTTGGGGGGAACACTGAAGCTTTCTTT. Combining the CDR3 with reference TRBV15 and TRBJ1-1 gives the whole variable domain DAMVIQNPRYQVTQFGKPVTLSCSQTLNHNVMYWYQQKSSQAPKLLFHYYDKDFNNEADTPDNFQSRRPNTSFCFLDIRSPGLGDTAMYLCATSRDVGGNTEAFFGQGTRLTVV.

The J gene is TRBJ1-4, the V gene TRBV2; 8 bases are a match to TRBD1. In germline, CDR1 is SNHLY, CDR2 FYNNEI. The CDR3 length is 14 residues. V trimming: 6 bases; J trimming: 7 bases; junction bases outside the gene matches: 7. Written as DNA, the CDR3 is TGTGCCAGCAGAGGACAGGGTTCTACTGAAAAACTGTTTTTT. This translates into CASRGQGSTEKLFF.

The chain's CDR3 is CASSLVLSGGFTGELFF. The CDR3 bases are TGTGCCAGCAGCTTAGTTCTTAGCGGGGGATTCACCGGGGAGCTGTTTTTT. The rearrangement uses TRBV11-3 and TRBJ2-2; 9 nucleotides line up with TRBD2. CDR1 and CDR2 (germline): SGHNT, YENEEA. CDR3 length equals 17 residues. The J segment lost 4 bases and the V segment lost 1 base, leaving 7 bases of the junction unmatched.

The chain combines TRBV6-5 with TRBJ2-1, with 8 bases fitting TRBD2. Trimming cost V 10 bases and J 2 bases; bases outside gene matches: 10. Germline-derived CDR1 and CDR2 are MNHEY and SVGAGI. The CDR3 loop spans 15 amino acids. CDR3 sequence reads: CANRVPGGAYNEQFF. Written as DNA, the CDR3 is TGTGCCAACCGGGTTCCCGGGGGGGCCTACAATGAGCAGTTCTTC.

The V call is TRBV7-9, the J call TRBJ2-5; D gene unclear. The CDR3 length is 14 residues. V was cut by 5 bases and J by 4 bases, with 14 bases left in between. Germline V gene data show CDR1 as SEHNR and CDR2 as FQNEAQ (reference sequence). Here the CDR3 reads CASSPGLDGETQYF. CDR3 sequence (DNA): TGTGCCAGCAGCCCGGGCCTTGACGGAGAGACCCAGTACTTC. Using reference TRBV7-9 and TRBJ2-5 for the parts outside the CDR3, the full variable domain is DTGVSQNPRHKITKRGQNVTFRCDPISEHNRLYWYRQTLGQGPEFLTYFQNEAQLEKSRLLSDRFSAERPKGSFSTLEIQRTEQGDSAMYLCASSPGLDGETQYFGPGTRLLVL.

In DNA form, the CDR3 reads TGTGCCAGCAGCTTAGGCAAGGGAGCAACTAATGAAAAACTGTTTTTT. This gives the protein CASSLGKGATNEKLFF. This chain links TRBV7-9 with TRBJ1-4, with D unresolved. Germline values: CDR1 SEHNR, CDR2 FQNEAQ (reference sequence). The CDR3 has 16 residues. Trimming cost V 1 base and J 0 bases, with 9 bases left between them.

This clone was counted a single time. The rearrangement links TRBV6-1 to TRBJ2-7; D not resolved. The CDR3 loop spans 13 amino acids. Germline V gene lookup returns CDR1 MNHNS and CDR2 SASEGT. Trimming took 1 base from V and 7 from J, leaving 11 bases between them. This chain's CDR3 is CASSEGPGGEQYF. The CDR3 nucleotides read TGTGCCAGCAGTGAAGGTCCTGGTGGGGAGCAGTACTTC.

The chain links TRBV5-1 to TRBJ2-1; the D is unclear. There are 16 residues in the CDR3. The germline gives CDR1 SGHRS, CDR2 YFSETQ. The V gene lost 0 bases and the J gene lost 2 bases, with 12 bases spanning the gap. The CDR3 nucleotides read TGCGCCAGCAGCTTGGATGGTATTGTAGCCTACAATGAGCAGTTCTTC. Its protein product is CASSLDGIVAYNEQFF.

The chain carries TRBV2 and TRBJ1-4, with D perhaps matching TRBD1 (6 bases). Germline values: CDR1 SNHLY, CDR2 FYNNEI. V shed 2 bases and J shed 11 bases, with 15 bases lying between them. The CDR3 sequence is 14 residues long. For the CDR3, the DNA is TGTGCCAGCAGTGAAACAGGGATAGTTGGGAAACTGTTTTTT. Its translation: CASSETGIVGKLFF. The whole variable domain, filled in from reference TRBV2 and TRBJ1-4, reads EPEVTQTPSHQVTQMGQEVILRCVPISNHLYFYWYRQILGQKVEFLVSFYNNEISEKSEIFDDQFSVERPDGSNFTLKIRSTKLEDSAMYFCASSETGIVGKLFFGSGTQLSVL.

This clone has just one count. V usage is TRBV7-7 and J usage is TRBJ1-3; possibly TRBD1 for D (5 bases). The length of the CDR3 is 14 residues. Germline CDR1 SSHAT, CDR2 FNYEAQ (reference sequence). The CDR3 region has the DNA TGTGCGGGGGAGGGATGTTCTTCTGGAAACACCATATATTTT. It yields the protein CAGEGCSSGNTIYF.

The count of this clone is one. This chain uses TRBV3-1 (or the pseudogene TRBV3-2) with TRBJ2-1; TRBD2 matches at 15 bases. The CDR3 contains 17 residues. In germline, CDR1 is LGHDT, CDR2 YNNKEL (reference sequence). Unmatched junction bases numbered 3, after V lost 5 bases and J lost 1 base. CDR3 sequence reads: CASSRGLAGGSYNEQFF. The CDR3 nucleotides read TGTGCCAGCAGCAGGGGACTAGCGGGGGGATCCTACAATGAGCAGTTCTTC.

The chain has TRBV14 and TRBJ2-1; D unclear. Germline assignment: CDR1 SGHDN and CDR2 FVKESK. V was trimmed by 2 bases and J by 6 bases, leaving 11 bases between them. CDR3 size: 14 residues. CDR3 loop: CASSQSGLGNEQFF. The CDR3 DNA reads TGTGCCAGCAGCCAATCGGGCCTGGGCAATGAGCAGTTCTTC.

The chain employs TRBV30 and TRBJ1-4; 10 bases are shared with TRBD1. The V segment lost 4 bases and the J segment 6 bases; nucleotides outside the gene matches: 8. This CDR3 comprises 15 residues. The germline V gene encodes CDR1 GTSNPN and CDR2 SVGIG (reference sequence). The CDR3 DNA is TGTGCCTGGACCAGAGGACAGGGGGGATATGAAAAACTGTTTTTT. Translated: CAWTRGQGGYEKLFF. Variable domain in full (rest from reference TRBV30 and TRBJ1-4): SQTIHQWPATLVQPVGSPLSLECTVEGTSNPNLYWYRQAAGRGLQLLFYSVGIGQISSEVPQNLSASRPQDRQFILSSKKLLLSDSGFYLCAWTRGQGGYEKLFFGSGTQLSVL.

The chain is built from TRBV10-2 and TRBJ1-5; D may be TRBD1 (5 bases). CDR3 length: 14 amino acids. Germline assignment: CDR1 WSHSY and CDR2 SAAADI. Trimming took 7 bases from V and 1 from J, leaving 11 bases between them. This CDR3 is CASKGDRSNQPQHF. As DNA, the CDR3 is TGCGCCAGCAAAGGGGATAGGAGCAATCAGCCCCAGCATTTT.

The chain employs TRBV5-6 and TRBJ1-1; maybe TRBD1 (6 bases). CDR1 and CDR2 from the germline V gene are SGHDT and YYEEEE. The V gene lost 2 bases and the J gene lost 1 base, with 6 bases spanning the gap. The CDR3 totals 13 residues. CDR3 nucleotide sequence: TGTGCCAGCAGCTTACAGGGGAACACTGAAGCTTTCTTT. It yields the protein CASSLQGNTEAFF.

V is TRBV5-4 and J is TRBJ1-2, with 9 bases that match TRBD1. J lost 6 bases, V lost 2 bases, and 14 bases had no gene match. This CDR3 has 17 amino acids. The germline gives CDR1 SGHNT, CDR2 YYREEE (reference sequence). CDR3 region: CASSFKAPGTGLDGYTF. DNA of the CDR3: TGTGCCAGCAGCTTTAAAGCGCCCGGGACAGGGCTTGATGGCTACACCTTC.

This chain joins TRBV18 and TRBJ2-7; D could derive from TRBD1 or TRBD2 (6 bases each). The germline V gene encodes CDR1 KGHSH and CDR2 LQKENI. The CDR3 is made up of 13 amino acids. V shed 5 bases and J shed 0 bases, with 8 bases lying between them. The CDR3 here is CASSTGASYEQYF. The CDR3 region has the DNA TGTGCCAGCTCAACGGGGGCCTCCTACGAGCAGTACTTC.

V and J are TRBV6-5 and TRBJ2-7; D ambiguous. The CDR3 loop spans 11 amino acids. Germline loops: CDR1 MNHEY, CDR2 SVGAGI. V was trimmed by 6 bases and J by 3 bases, leaving 6 bases between them. CDR3 nucleotides: TGTGCCAGCAGATTCTACTACGAGCAGTACTTC. Translated: CASRFYYEQYF.